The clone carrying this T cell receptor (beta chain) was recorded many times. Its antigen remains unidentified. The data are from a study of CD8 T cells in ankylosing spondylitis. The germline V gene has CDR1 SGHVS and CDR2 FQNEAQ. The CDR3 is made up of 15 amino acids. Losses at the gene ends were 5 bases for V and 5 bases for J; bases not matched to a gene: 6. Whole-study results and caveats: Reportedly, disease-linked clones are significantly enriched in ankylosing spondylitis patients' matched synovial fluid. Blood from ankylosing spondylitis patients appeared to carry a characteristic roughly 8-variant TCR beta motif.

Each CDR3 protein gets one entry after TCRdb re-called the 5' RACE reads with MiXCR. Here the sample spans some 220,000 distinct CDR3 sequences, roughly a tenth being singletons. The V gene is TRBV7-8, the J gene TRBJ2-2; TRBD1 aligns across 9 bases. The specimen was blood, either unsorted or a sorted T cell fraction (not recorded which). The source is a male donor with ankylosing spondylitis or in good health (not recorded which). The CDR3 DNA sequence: TGTGCCAGCAGCAAAAGACAGGGGGGGACCGGGGAGCTGTTTTTT. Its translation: CASSKRQGGTGELFF.